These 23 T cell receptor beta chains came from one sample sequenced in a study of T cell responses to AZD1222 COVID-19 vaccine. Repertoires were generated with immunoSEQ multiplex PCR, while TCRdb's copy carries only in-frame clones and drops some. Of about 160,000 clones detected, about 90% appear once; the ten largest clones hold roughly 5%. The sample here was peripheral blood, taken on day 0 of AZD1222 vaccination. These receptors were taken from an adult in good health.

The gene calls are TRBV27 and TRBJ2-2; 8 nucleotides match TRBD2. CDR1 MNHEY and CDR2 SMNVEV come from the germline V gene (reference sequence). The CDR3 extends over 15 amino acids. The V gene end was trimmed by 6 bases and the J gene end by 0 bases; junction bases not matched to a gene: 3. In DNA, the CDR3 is TGTGCCAGCAGCGGACTAGCCGCGAACACCGGGGAGCTGTTTTTT. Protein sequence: CASSGLAANTGELFF.

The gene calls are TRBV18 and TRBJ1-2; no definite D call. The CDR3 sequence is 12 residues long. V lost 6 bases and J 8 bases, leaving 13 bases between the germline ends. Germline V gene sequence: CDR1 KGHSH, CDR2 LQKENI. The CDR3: CASSPDGGGYTF. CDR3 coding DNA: TGTGCCAGCTCCCCAGACGGAGGAGGCTACACCTTC.

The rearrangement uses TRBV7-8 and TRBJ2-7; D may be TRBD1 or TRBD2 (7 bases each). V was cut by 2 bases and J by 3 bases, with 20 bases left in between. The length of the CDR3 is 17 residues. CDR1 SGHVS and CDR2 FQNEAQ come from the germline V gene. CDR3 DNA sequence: TGTGCCAGCAGCTTACCCCGCAGGGGGGGCGGAAACTACGAGCAGTACTTC. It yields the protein CASSLPRRGGGNYEQYF.

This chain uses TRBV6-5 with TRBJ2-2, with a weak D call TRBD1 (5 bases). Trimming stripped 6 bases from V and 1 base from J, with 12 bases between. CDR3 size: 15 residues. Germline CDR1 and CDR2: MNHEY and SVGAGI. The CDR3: CASRPGHLNTGELFF. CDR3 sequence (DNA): TGTGCCAGCAGACCCGGACACTTGAACACCGGGGAGCTGTTTTTT.

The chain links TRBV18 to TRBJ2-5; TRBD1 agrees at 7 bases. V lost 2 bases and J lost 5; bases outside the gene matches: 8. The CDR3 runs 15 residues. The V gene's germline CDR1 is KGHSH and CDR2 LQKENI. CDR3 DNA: TGTGCCAGCTCACCAGTTGAGGGGGCTCAGGAGACCCAGTACTTC. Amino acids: CASSPVEGAQETQYF.

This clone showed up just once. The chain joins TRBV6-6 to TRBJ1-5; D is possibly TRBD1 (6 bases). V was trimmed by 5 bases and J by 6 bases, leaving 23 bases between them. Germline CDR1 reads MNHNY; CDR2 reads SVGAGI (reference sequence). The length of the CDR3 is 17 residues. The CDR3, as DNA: TGTGCCAGCAGTCAAGGGGGGGCGAAATGGCCTGGTCAGCCCCAGCATTTT. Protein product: CASSQGGAKWPGQPQHF.

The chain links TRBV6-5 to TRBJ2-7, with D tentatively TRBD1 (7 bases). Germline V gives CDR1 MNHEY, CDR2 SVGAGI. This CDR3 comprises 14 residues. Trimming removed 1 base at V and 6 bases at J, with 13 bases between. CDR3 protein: CASSYLNRGGEQYF. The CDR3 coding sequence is TGTGCCAGCAGTTACTTAAACAGGGGAGGCGAGCAGTACTTC.

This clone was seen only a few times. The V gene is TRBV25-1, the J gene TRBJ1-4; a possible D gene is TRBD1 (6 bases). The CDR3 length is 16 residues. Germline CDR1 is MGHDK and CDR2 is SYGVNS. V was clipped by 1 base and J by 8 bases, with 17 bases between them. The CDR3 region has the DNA TGTGCCAGCAGTGAATCTCTGAGAGGAGGGGGAGAAAAACTGTTTTTT. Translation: CASSESLRGGGEKLFF.

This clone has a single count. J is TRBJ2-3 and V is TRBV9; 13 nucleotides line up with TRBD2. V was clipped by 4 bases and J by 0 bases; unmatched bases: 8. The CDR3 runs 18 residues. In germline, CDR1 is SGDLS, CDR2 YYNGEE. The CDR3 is CASSNLGTSGASTDTQYF. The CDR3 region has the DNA TGTGCCAGCAGCAACCTTGGGACTAGCGGGGCTAGCACAGATACGCAGTATTTT.

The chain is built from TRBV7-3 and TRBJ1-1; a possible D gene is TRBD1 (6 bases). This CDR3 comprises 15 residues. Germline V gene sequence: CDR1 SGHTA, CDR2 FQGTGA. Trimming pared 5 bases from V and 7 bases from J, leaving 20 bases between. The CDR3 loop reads CASSVQGQLADEAFF. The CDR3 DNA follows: TGTGCCAGCAGCGTACAGGGTCAACTTGCGGATGAAGCTTTCTTT.

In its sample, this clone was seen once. The CDR3 DNA reads as TGTGCCAGCAGTCCCCCCGGGACAGGAGAAAACTATGGCTACACCTTC. This codes for CASSPPGTGENYGYTF. The chain joins TRBV28 to TRBJ1-2; 8 bases are a match to TRBD1. Per the germline V gene, CDR1 is MDHEN and CDR2 is SYDVKM. With V trimmed by 5 bases and J by 2 bases, 10 bases remained unmatched. This CDR3 region has 16 residues.

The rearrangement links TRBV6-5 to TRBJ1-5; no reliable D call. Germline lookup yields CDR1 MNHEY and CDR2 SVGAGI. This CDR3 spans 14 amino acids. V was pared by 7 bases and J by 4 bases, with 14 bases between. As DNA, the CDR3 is TGTGCCAGCATCCCCAGCTCCCTAAATCAGCCCCAGCATTTT. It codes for CASIPSSLNQPQHF.

In DNA form, the CDR3 reads TGCGCCAGCAGCTTTGCAGAGGACAGCTCCTACGAGCAGTACTTC. It encodes CASSFAEDSSYEQYF. The chain joins TRBV5-1 to TRBJ2-7; weak D call: TRBD1 (6 bases). This CDR3 is built from 15 residues. V gave up 2 bases and J gave up 0 bases, with 12 bases separating them. Germline loops: CDR1 SGHRS, CDR2 YFSETQ.

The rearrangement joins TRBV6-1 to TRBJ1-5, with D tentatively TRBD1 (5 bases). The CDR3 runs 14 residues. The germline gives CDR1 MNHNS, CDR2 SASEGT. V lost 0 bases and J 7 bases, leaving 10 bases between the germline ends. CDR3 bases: TGTGCCAGCAGTGAAGCCGGGGGGTTCCAGCCCCAGCATTTT. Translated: CASSEAGGFQPQHF.

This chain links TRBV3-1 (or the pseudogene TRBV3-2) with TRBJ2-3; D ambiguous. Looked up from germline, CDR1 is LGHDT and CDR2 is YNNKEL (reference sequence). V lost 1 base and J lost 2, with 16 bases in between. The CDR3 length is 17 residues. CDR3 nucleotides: TGTGCCAGCAGCCAAGTGGACCCCAGGATTTTCACAGATACGCAGTATTTT. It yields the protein CASSQVDPRIFTDTQYF.

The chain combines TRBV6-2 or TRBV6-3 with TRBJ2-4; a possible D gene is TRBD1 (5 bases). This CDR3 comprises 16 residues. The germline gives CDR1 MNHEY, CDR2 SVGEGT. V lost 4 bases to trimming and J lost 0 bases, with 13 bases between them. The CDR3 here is CASSSDSYKAKNIQYF. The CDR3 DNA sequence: TGTGCCAGCAGTTCAGACAGCTACAAAGCCAAAAACATTCAGTACTTC.

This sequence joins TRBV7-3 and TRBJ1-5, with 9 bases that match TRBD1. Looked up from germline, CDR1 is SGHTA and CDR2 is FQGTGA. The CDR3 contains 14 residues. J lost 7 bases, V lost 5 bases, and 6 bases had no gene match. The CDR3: CASSGHRGRQPQHF. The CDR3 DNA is TGTGCCAGCAGCGGACACAGGGGGCGACAGCCCCAGCATTTT.

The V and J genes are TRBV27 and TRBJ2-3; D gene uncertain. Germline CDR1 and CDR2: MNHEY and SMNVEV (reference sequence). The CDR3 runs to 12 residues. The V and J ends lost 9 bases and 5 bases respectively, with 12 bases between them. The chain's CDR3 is CARGSRGDTQYF. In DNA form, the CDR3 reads TGTGCCAGAGGGTCCCGCGGAGATACGCAGTATTTT.

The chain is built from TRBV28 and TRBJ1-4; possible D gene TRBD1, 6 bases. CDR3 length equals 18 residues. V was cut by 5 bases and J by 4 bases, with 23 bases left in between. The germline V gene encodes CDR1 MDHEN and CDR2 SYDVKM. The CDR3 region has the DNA TGTGCCAGCAGTCCCACGGTCTTAACAGGGAACTTTAATGAAAAACTGTTTTTT. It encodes CASSPTVLTGNFNEKLFF.

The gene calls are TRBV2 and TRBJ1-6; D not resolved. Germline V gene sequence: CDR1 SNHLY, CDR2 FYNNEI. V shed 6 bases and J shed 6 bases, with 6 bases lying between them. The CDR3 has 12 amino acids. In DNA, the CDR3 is TGTGCCAGCAGGGATGTTAATTCACCCCTCCACTTT. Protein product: CASRDVNSPLHF.

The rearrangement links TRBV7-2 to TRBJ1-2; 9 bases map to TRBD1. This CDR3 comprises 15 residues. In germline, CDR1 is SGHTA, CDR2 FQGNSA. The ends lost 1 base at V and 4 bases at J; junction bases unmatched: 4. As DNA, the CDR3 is TGTGCCAGCAGCTTAGTACAGGGGGCGGGCTATGGCTACACCTTC. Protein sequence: CASSLVQGAGYGYTF.

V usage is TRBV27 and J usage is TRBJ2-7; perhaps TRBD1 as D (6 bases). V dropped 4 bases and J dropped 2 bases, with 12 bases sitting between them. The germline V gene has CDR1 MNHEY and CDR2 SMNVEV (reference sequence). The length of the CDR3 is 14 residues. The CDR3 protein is CASSSPRGTYEQYF. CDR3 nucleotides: TGTGCCAGCAGTTCCCCGAGGGGGACCTACGAGCAGTACTTC.

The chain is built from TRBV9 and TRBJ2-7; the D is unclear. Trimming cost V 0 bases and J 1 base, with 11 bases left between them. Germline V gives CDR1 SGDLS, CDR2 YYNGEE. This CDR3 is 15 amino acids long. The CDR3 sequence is CASSVGVAASYEQYF. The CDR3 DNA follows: TGTGCCAGCAGCGTAGGGGTAGCCGCTTCCTACGAGCAGTACTTC.